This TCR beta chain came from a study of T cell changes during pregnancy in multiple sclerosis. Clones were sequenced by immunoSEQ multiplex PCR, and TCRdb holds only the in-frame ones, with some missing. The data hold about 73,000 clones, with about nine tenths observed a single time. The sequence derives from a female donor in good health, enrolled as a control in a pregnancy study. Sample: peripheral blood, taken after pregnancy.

The CDR3 region has the DNA TGTGCCAGCAGCTTCCTAGCGCCGAGCTCCTACGAGCAGTACTTC. It yields the protein CASSFLAPSSYEQYF. This chain joins TRBV7-9 and TRBJ2-7; the D gene is possibly TRBD2 (6 bases). CDR1 and CDR2 from the germline V gene are SEHNR and FQNEAQ (reference sequence). With 3 bases removed from V and 0 bases from J, the gap between germline ends came to 12 bases. This CDR3 has 15 residues.